The 13 T cell receptor beta chains listed next were all sequenced from one sample in a study of monozygotic twins with inflammatory bowel disease. With the 5' RACE reads reprocessed, TCRdb shows one record per CDR3 protein and no DNA. The repertoire table contains nearly 450,000 distinct CDR3 sequences. The material sequenced was blood. The receptors here all came from a human donor with ulcerative colitis or Crohn's disease, or a healthy co-twin of an affected twin (not recorded which).

The CDR3 region is CASSLPGDIQYF. The chain has TRBV5-6 and TRBJ2-4. The length of the CDR3 is 12 residues. Germline loops: CDR1 SGHDT, CDR2 YYEEEE.

The V and J genes are TRBV4-2 and TRBJ2-7. CDR1 is LGHNA and CDR2 is YNFKEQ in the germline V gene. The length of the CDR3 is 15 residues. The CDR3 protein is CASSQDMGNSYEQYF.

This CDR3 reads CASSPALAGSSYEQYF. J is TRBJ2-7 and V is TRBV5-1; the D call of TRBD2 rests on TCRdb alone, since no DNA is present to check it. The CDR3 has 16 residues. Germline V CDR1 and CDR2: SGHRS, YFSETQ.

The V gene is TRBV18, the J gene TRBJ2-4; TCRdb calls TRBD1, which cannot be checked without DNA. This CDR3 is built from 15 residues. In germline, CDR1 is KGHSH, CDR2 LQKENI. CDR3 sequence reads: CASSPGTGNKNIQYF.

J is TRBJ2-1 and V is TRBV20-1; there is no DNA to check the TCRdb D call of TRBD2. The CDR3 consists of 16 residues. Germline-derived CDR1 and CDR2 are DFQATT and SNEGSKA (reference sequence). The CDR3 protein is CSAPIGRLRDTNEQFF.

The genes are TRBV5-6 and TRBJ2-5; TCRdb's D call of TRBD1 is untestable without DNA. Germline V gene sequence: CDR1 SGHDT, CDR2 YYEEEE. The CDR3 loop spans 15 amino acids. The CDR3 here is CASSLLTGGSETQYF.

The chain joins TRBV20-1 to TRBJ1-2; the D gene TCRdb calls, TRBD1, cannot be checked with no DNA. CDR3 length: 11 amino acids. CDR1 and CDR2 (germline): DFQATT, SNEGSKA (reference sequence). The CDR3 sequence: CSARSPDGYTF.

The V gene is TRBV7-2, the J gene TRBJ2-3; TCRdb's assignment of TRBD1 cannot be checked, as there is no DNA. In germline, CDR1 is SGHTA, CDR2 FQGNSA. CDR3 length equals 15 residues. The CDR3 spells CASSLGGGAPDTQYF.

The V call is TRBV21-1, the J call TRBJ1-2; TCRdb's D call, TRBD1, is unchecked because there is no DNA. TRBV21-1 is a known pseudogene. This CDR3 spans 12 amino acids. CDR3 region: CASSTRDRGYTF.

The chain recombines TRBV29-1 with TRBJ2-1; no DNA is available, so the TRBD2 call from TCRdb remains unchecked. The CDR3 has 13 residues. Per the germline V gene, CDR1 is SQVTM and CDR2 is ANQGSEA. The CDR3: CSVDFWAGGEQFF.

V is TRBV7-9 and J is TRBJ1-1; TCRdb calls TRBD1, which cannot be checked without DNA. The CDR3 totals 13 residues. From germline, CDR1 is SEHNR and CDR2 FQNEAQ (reference sequence). Here the CDR3 reads CASSAPLVTEAFF. Using reference TRBV7-9 and TRBJ1-1 for the parts outside the CDR3, the full variable domain is DTGVSQNPRHKITKRGQNVTFRCDPISEHNRLYWYRQTLGQGPEFLTYFQNEAQLEKSRLLSDRFSAERPKGSFSTLEIQRTEQGDSAMYLCASSAPLVTEAFFGQGTRLTVV.

The CDR3 loop reads CSATQAAGSPIQYF. J is TRBJ2-4 and V is TRBV20-1; without DNA, the TCRdb call of TRBD2 cannot be checked. The germline V gene encodes CDR1 DFQATT and CDR2 SNEGSKA (reference sequence). The length of the CDR3 is 14 residues.

The chain uses TRBV19 and TRBJ2-1; TCRdb calls TRBD1, which cannot be checked without DNA. Germline-derived CDR1 and CDR2 are LNHDA and SQIVND (reference sequence). The CDR3 spans 14 residues. The CDR3 is CASRRQGATDEQFF.